The text below deals with one T cell receptor beta chain. Its antigen is undetermined. The data stem from a study of yellow fever vaccine responses in identical twins. Study-wide points: Twins showed a vaccine T cell response that reportedly seemed partly convergent, partly personalized.

Each CDR3 protein gets one entry after TCRdb re-called the RT-PCR reads with MiXCR. The sample consists of 2,000 to 2,500 distinct CDR3 sequences, around 82% of them appearing once. The TCR comes from a woman younger than 30 who received the yellow fever vaccine. The source material was T cells from blood (PBMCs), unsorted or a sorted subset (not recorded which), sampled before or after yellow fever vaccination (not recorded which).

CDR3 nucleotide sequence: TGCAGCGTGCCTACTAGGAATGAGCAGTTCTTC. It specifies CSVPTRNEQFF. The rearrangement uses TRBV29-1 and TRBJ2-1; D is perhaps TRBD2 (5 bases). Germline V gives CDR1 SQVTM, CDR2 ANQGSEA. The CDR3 contains 11 residues. V lost 6 bases and J lost 7, with 10 bases in between.